What follows are 29 T cell receptor beta chains derived from one specimen sequenced in a study of OX40 agonist ivuxolimab in advanced cancers. The method was immunoSEQ multiplex PCR; TCRdb's version includes in-frame clones alone and lacks a portion of them. This sample carries 80,000 to 100,000 clones, 70% to 90% of them seen once, and the ten largest clones take more than 5%. The specimen comprised CD4+ or CD8+ T cells sorted from blood, sampled in a trial of the OX40 agonist ivuxolimab. These receptors were taken from an adult with an advanced solid tumor such as melanoma, head and neck, liver or kidney cancer.

The CDR3 region has the DNA TGCGCCAGCACCCTGAGATCCGAATACGAGCAGTACTTC. As protein: CASTLRSEYEQYF. The chain carries TRBV10-2 and TRBJ2-7; no clear D. The CDR3 sequence is 13 residues long. Germline CDR1 is WSHSY and CDR2 is SAAADI. V lost 7 bases to trimming and J lost 4 bases, with 14 bases between them.

This rearrangement joins TRBV30 to TRBJ1-4; D is unclear. Trimming cost V 2 bases and J 7 bases, with 14 bases left between them. Germline V CDR1 and CDR2: GTSNPN, SVGIG (reference sequence). The CDR3 has 14 residues. CDR3 sequence (DNA): TGTGCCTGGAGTCAAGGGTGGGGAGGTGAAAAACTGTTTTTT. Its translation is CAWSQGWGGEKLFF.

This rearrangement joins TRBV9 to TRBJ2-2; TRBD1 or TRBD2 may be the D gene (5 bases each). Trimming removed 1 base from V and 2 bases from J, with 18 bases in between. The CDR3 loop spans 18 amino acids. Germline V gene lookup returns CDR1 SGDLS and CDR2 YYNGEE. CDR3 loop: CASSVRGRGQGNTGELFF. The CDR3 nucleotides read TGTGCCAGCAGCGTAAGAGGAAGAGGGCAGGGCAACACCGGGGAGCTGTTTTTT.

The chain recombines TRBV11-3 with TRBJ1-1, with D perhaps TRBD1 (6 bases). Germline loops: CDR1 SGHNT, CDR2 YENEEA. The germline V and J ends were trimmed by 3 bases and 7 bases, with 9 bases remaining between them. CDR3 length: 12 amino acids. The DNA for the CDR3 is TGTGCCAGCAGCTTTCGACAGGTTGAAGCTTTCTTT. Protein: CASSFRQVEAFF.

The chain combines TRBV6-1 with TRBJ2-1; D is perhaps TRBD2 (6 bases). The germline CDR1 and CDR2 sequences are MNHNS and SASEGT. The CDR3 has 14 residues. With 8 bases removed from V and 5 bases from J, the gap between germline ends came to 16 bases. CDR3 nucleotides: TGTGCCAGCCGACGGGGGTCGAGCCACAATGAGCAGTTCTTC. Translation: CASRRGSSHNEQFF.

V usage is TRBV5-1 and J usage is TRBJ2-1; no clear D. The CDR3 spans 15 residues. Trimming cost V 0 bases and J 0 bases, with 7 bases left between them. The germline V gene has CDR1 SGHRS and CDR2 YFSETQ. The CDR3 sequence: CASSLGASSYNEQFF. Written as DNA, the CDR3 is TGCGCCAGCAGCTTGGGCGCGAGCTCCTACAATGAGCAGTTCTTC.

The chain recombines TRBV28 with TRBJ1-2; D may be TRBD1 (6 bases). The CDR3 sequence is 15 residues long. Germline V gene data show CDR1 as MDHEN and CDR2 as SYDVKM. The V end lost 2 bases, the J end lost 4 bases, and 14 bases lay between the germline ends. Here the CDR3 DNA reads TGTGCCAGCAGTTTAAAACCACAGGGTTCCTATGGCTACACCTTC. Amino acid sequence: CASSLKPQGSYGYTF.

The genes are TRBV7-2 and TRBJ2-7; the match to TRBD2 covers 14 bases. This CDR3 has 15 residues. CDR1 and CDR2 from the germline V gene are SGHTA and FQGNSA. V trimming: 5 bases; J trimming: 5 bases; junction bases outside the gene matches: 5. CDR3 sequence reads: CASSPRTSGRNEQYF. CDR3 nucleotide sequence: TGTGCCAGCAGCCCCAGGACTAGCGGGAGGAACGAGCAGTACTTC.

Points on this clone: At the DNA level, this CDR3 is encoded by other sequences in the same sample as well. V gene TRBV27 combines with J gene TRBJ2-5, with D perhaps matching TRBD1 (6 bases). V gave up 3 bases and J gave up 5 bases, with 7 bases separating them. The CDR3 covers 12 residues. Germline CDR1 is MNHEY and CDR2 is SMNVEV (reference sequence). CDR3 nucleotides: TGTGCCAGCAGTTTTAGGGGGGAGACCCAGTACTTC. Residues: CASSFRGETQYF.

The J gene is TRBJ2-3, the V gene TRBV19, with D possibly matching TRBD2 (6 bases). Germline V gene lookup returns CDR1 LNHDA and CDR2 SQIVND (reference sequence). Trimming stripped 3 bases from V and 0 bases from J, with 10 bases between. This CDR3 is 15 amino acids long. CDR3: CASSISGTSTDTQYF. The CDR3, as DNA: TGTGCCAGTAGTATTTCCGGGACTAGCACAGATACGCAGTATTTT.

The chain employs TRBV27 and TRBJ1-5, with a weak D call TRBD1 (5 bases). This CDR3 has 13 amino acids. Germline V gives CDR1 MNHEY, CDR2 SMNVEV (reference sequence). V was trimmed by 3 bases and J by 6 bases, leaving 9 bases between them. CDR3 nucleotides: TGTGCCAGCAGTTTCAGGGAGACTCAGCCCCAGCATTTT. Amino acid sequence: CASSFRETQPQHF.

The chain recombines TRBV30 with TRBJ1-2, with D perhaps TRBD1 (5 bases). The CDR3 runs 12 residues. The V gene's germline CDR1 is GTSNPN and CDR2 SVGIG (reference sequence). The V end lost 4 bases, the J end lost 4 bases, and 10 bases lay between the germline ends. For the CDR3, the DNA is TGTGCCTGGACCGCCGGGACCTATGGCTACACCTTC. It specifies CAWTAGTYGYTF.

This chain uses TRBV27 with TRBJ2-1, with 9 bases fitting TRBD2. This CDR3 has 19 amino acids. The V and J ends lost 1 base and 6 bases, in that order; junction bases with no gene match: 16. CDR1 and CDR2 (germline): MNHEY, SMNVEV (reference sequence). The CDR3 DNA sequence: TGTGCCAGCAGTTTATATCAGAGGGGAGGACTAGCGTTAAGCAATGAGCAGTTCTTC. It is translated as CASSLYQRGGLALSNEQFF.

The rearrangement uses TRBV30 and TRBJ1-3, with TRBD1 identical over 7 bases. This CDR3 comprises 15 residues. Germline V gene data show CDR1 as GTSNPN and CDR2 as SVGIG (reference sequence). With 1 base clipped from V and 6 bases from J, the junction kept 9 bases outside the gene matches. CDR3 sequence (DNA): TGTGCCTGGAGTGCAGCAGGGGGTGGTTTAAACACCATATATTTT. Protein sequence: CAWSAAGGGLNTIYF.

The chain uses TRBV19 and TRBJ1-2, with a tentative D call TRBD1 (5 bases). The germline CDR1 and CDR2 sequences are LNHDA and SQIVND (reference sequence). The CDR3 is 10 amino acids. Trimming took off 6 bases at V and 6 bases at J, with 5 bases between the two ends. CDR3 in DNA: TGTGCCAGTAGAGGGGATGGCTACACCTTC. It yields the protein CASRGDGYTF.

The V and J genes are TRBV30 and TRBJ1-4; D call uncertain. With 3 bases removed from V and 10 bases from J, the gap between germline ends came to 18 bases. The germline V gene encodes CDR1 GTSNPN and CDR2 SVGIG (reference sequence). This CDR3 has 14 amino acids. The CDR3 spells CAWRATLPRGKLFF. The CDR3 nucleotides read TGTGCCTGGAGGGCTACCTTGCCCCGAGGAAAACTGTTTTTT.

This sequence joins TRBV6-5 and TRBJ1-2; 7 bases are shared with TRBD1. The CDR3 spans 14 residues. After removal of 0 bases from V and 5 bases from J, the junction contained 3 bases not matched to a gene. Germline-derived CDR1 and CDR2 are MNHEY and SVGAGI. CDR3 sequence: CASSYSGQLYGYTF. The CDR3 DNA follows: TGTGCCAGCAGTTACTCGGGACAGCTGTATGGCTACACCTTC.

The sample holds a few counts of this clone. The CDR3 region is CASSDPEEKLFF. DNA of the CDR3: TGTGCCAGCAGTGACCCCGAGGAAAAACTGTTTTTT. This chain joins TRBV6-1 and TRBJ1-4; D not resolved. The V end lost 3 bases, the J end lost 8 bases, and 7 bases lay between the germline ends. Germline CDR1 reads MNHNS; CDR2 reads SASEGT. This CDR3 region has 12 residues.

The chain links TRBV7-2 to TRBJ2-1, with 9 bases fitting TRBD2. With 5 bases clipped from V and 10 bases from J, the junction kept 6 bases outside the gene matches. The CDR3 is 13 amino acids. The germline V gene encodes CDR1 SGHTA and CDR2 FQGNSA. DNA of the CDR3: TGTGCCAGCAGCGTCCAGCGGGGGGTGGAGCAGTTCTTC. Encoded protein: CASSVQRGVEQFF.

The rearrangement joins TRBV5-1 to TRBJ1-1; no clear D gene. CDR1 is SGHRS, CDR2 YFSETQ, per germline. V shed 7 bases and J shed 0 bases, with 7 bases lying between them. The CDR3 sequence is 12 residues long. CDR3 bases: TGCGCCAGCGAGGGTTTGAACACTGAAGCTTTCTTT. Translating gives CASEGLNTEAFF.

The V gene is TRBV7-9, the J gene TRBJ2-5, with a weak D call TRBD1 (5 bases). Germline V lookup: CDR1 SEHNR, CDR2 FQNEAQ (reference sequence). The length of the CDR3 is 13 residues. The ends were cut back, 4 bases at V and 4 bases at J, with 10 bases in the middle. The CDR3 DNA is TGTGCCAGCAGCTCGTGGGGCCGAGAGACCCAGTACTTC. Amino acids: CASSSWGRETQYF.

The V gene is TRBV28, the J gene TRBJ2-7; D is unclear. Germline CDR1 is MDHEN and CDR2 is SYDVKM. The CDR3 has 14 amino acids. Trimming left V 6 bases short and J 2 bases short, with 14 bases between. The CDR3 reads CASSPPPPPYEQYF. DNA for the CDR3: TGTGCCAGCAGCCCCCCGCCGCCACCCTACGAGCAGTACTTC.

The V gene is TRBV19, the J gene TRBJ1-2; D is unresolved. CDR1 LNHDA and CDR2 SQIVND come from the germline V gene (reference sequence). The CDR3 has 11 amino acids. Trimming left V 7 bases short and J 8 bases short, with 11 bases between. CDR3 sequence: CASTGSRGYTF. The CDR3 bases are TGTGCCAGTACGGGTTCGAGGGGCTACACCTTC.

This clone was counted a single time. Other DNA variants within this sample encode the same CDR3. The rearrangement uses TRBV6-5 and TRBJ2-7, with a possible D match to TRBD2 (5 bases). CDR3 size: 12 residues. The germline V gene has CDR1 MNHEY and CDR2 SVGAGI. The V end lost 6 bases, the J end lost 2 bases, and 8 bases lay between the germline ends. CDR3 DNA sequence: TGTGCCAGCAGCTCCGGGGCCTACGAGCAGTACTTC. This gives the protein CASSSGAYEQYF.

The table lists this clone with a few counts. Germline and junction disagree at one end, which may indicate a read error. The gene calls are TRBV10-3 and TRBJ2-7, with D hard to call. Germline CDR1 ENHRY, CDR2 SYGVKD. The CDR3 is 14 residues long. The CDR3 DNA is TGTGCCATCAGTGAGTCCCTAGGCTCCTCCGAGCAGTACTTC. Residues: CAISESLGSSEQYF.

This chain joins TRBV9 and TRBJ2-5; D is perhaps TRBD2 (6 bases). Between the trimmed V and J ends, which lost 0 bases and 1 base, there was a span of 10 bases. CDR1 SGDLS and CDR2 YYNGEE come from the germline V gene. This CDR3 contains 15 residues. This chain's CDR3 is CASSVAAGIQETQYF. The CDR3 bases are TGTGCCAGCAGCGTAGCGGCGGGGATCCAAGAGACCCAGTACTTC.

V is TRBV6-5 and J is TRBJ2-7; 7 bases line up with TRBD2. Germline V lookup: CDR1 MNHEY, CDR2 SVGAGI. V shed 0 bases and J 4 bases; nucleotides not matched to a gene: 6. The CDR3 spans 15 residues. The CDR3 region has the DNA TGTGCCAGCAGTTACTCGGCAAGCGGGGCTTACGAGCAGTACTTC. This encodes CASSYSASGAYEQYF.

This clone has just one count. The chain combines TRBV18 with TRBJ2-7, with a tentative D call TRBD2 (6 bases). The length of the CDR3 is 17 residues. The V end lost 3 bases, the J end lost 4 bases, and 22 bases lay between the germline ends. In germline, CDR1 is KGHSH, CDR2 LQKENI. CDR3 amino acids: CASSPKGLQNLLYEQYF. The CDR3 coding sequence is TGTGCCAGCTCACCGAAAGGACTACAAAACCTATTATACGAGCAGTACTTC.

The rearrangement links TRBV27 to TRBJ2-7, with 7 bases aligning to TRBD1. The CDR3 has 14 residues. Germline CDR1 is MNHEY and CDR2 is SMNVEV (reference sequence). The ends lost 6 bases at V and 9 bases at J; junction bases unmatched: 14. Here the CDR3 DNA reads TGTGCCAGCAGCCCCCGAGGGGGCGATCGTGGGCAGTACTTC. The encoded protein is CASSPRGGDRGQYF.